This T cell receptor beta chain was obtained from a study of patients and donors after allogeneic stem cell transplantation. Each CDR3 protein is one row after TCRdb ran MiXCR on the RT-PCR reads. The sample records over 350,000 distinct CDR3 sequences, 16% being singletons. Germline V gene sequence: CDR1 MNHEY, CDR2 SVGEGT. Deletions cut 8 bases from V and 5 bases from J, with 13 bases between. The CDR3 spans 13 residues. This clonotype came up a few times. Sequencing used blood, either unsorted or a sorted T cell fraction (not recorded which). This sequence joins TRBV6-2 or TRBV6-3 and TRBJ2-1; D unresolved. The source is a human donor who was either an allogeneic HSCT recipient or a stem cell or donor lymphocyte infusion donor (not recorded which). It is not recorded whose cells these are; they may come from a transplant donor. CDR3 DNA: TGTGCCAGCGGGTCACTTGCAAACAATGAGCAGTTCTTC. Its protein is CASGSLANNEQFF.